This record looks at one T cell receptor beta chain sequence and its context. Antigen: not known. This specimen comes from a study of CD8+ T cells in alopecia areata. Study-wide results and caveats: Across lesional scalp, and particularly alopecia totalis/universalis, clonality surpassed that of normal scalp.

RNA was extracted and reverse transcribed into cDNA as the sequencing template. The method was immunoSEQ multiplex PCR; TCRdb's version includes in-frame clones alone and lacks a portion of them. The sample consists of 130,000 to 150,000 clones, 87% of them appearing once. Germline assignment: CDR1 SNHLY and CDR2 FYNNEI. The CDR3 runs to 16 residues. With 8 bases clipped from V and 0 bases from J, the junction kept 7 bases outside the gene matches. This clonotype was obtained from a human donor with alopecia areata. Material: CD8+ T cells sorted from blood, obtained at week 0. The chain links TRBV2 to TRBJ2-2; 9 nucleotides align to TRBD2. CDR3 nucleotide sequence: TGTGCCAGCGACGAACAGCGGGGGGCGAACACCGGGGAGCTGTTTTTT. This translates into CASDEQRGANTGELFF.